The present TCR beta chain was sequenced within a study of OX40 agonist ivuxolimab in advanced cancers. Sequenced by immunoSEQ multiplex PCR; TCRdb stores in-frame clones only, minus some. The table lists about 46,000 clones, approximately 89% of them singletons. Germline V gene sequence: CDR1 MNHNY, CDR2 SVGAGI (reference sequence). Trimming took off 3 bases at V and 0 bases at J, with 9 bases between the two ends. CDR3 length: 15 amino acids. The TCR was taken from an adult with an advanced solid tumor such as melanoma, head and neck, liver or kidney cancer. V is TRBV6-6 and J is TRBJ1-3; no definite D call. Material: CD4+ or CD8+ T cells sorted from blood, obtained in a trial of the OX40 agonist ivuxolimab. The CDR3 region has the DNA TGTGCCAGCAGTTATAACGCCTACTCTGGAAACACCATATATTTT. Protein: CASSYNAYSGNTIYF.